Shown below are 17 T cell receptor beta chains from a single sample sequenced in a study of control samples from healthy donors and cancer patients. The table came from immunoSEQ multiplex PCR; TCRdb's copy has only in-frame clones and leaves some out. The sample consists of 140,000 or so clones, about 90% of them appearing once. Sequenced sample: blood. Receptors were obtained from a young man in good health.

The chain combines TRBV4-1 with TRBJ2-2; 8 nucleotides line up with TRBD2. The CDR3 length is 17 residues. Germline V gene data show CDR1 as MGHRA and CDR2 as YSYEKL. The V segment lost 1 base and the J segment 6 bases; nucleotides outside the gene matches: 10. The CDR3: CASSQGVAGLGAGELFF. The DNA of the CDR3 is TGCGCCAGCAGCCAAGGGGTAGCGGGGCTAGGGGCCGGGGAGCTGTTTTTT.

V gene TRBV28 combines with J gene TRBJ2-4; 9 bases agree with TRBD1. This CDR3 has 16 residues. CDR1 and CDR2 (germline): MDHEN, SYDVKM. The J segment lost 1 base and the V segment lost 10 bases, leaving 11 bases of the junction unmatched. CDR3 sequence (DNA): TGTGCCACTTCCACAGGGGGCGGATTGGCCAAAAACATTCAGTACTTC. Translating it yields CATSTGGGLAKNIQYF.

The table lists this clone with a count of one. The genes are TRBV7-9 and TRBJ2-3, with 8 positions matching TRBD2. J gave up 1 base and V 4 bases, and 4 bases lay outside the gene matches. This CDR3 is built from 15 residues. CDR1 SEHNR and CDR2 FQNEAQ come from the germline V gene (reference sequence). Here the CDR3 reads CASSSPTSGTDTQYF. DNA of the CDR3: TGTGCCAGCAGCTCGCCGACTAGCGGCACAGATACGCAGTATTTT.

In DNA form, the CDR3 reads TGTGCCAGCAGCGTGGGAATTTCCGGGGAGCTGTTTTTT. Residues: CASSVGISGELFF. The V call is TRBV11-3, the J call TRBJ2-2, with unresolved D. This CDR3 spans 13 amino acids. Germline values: CDR1 SGHNT, CDR2 YENEEA. The germline V and J ends were trimmed by 5 bases and 6 bases, with 10 bases remaining between them.

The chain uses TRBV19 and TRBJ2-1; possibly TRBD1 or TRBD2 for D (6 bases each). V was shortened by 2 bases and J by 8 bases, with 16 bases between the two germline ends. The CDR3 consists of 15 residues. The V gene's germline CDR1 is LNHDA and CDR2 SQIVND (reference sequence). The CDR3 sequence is CASSIRGAWSYEQFF. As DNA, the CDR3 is TGTGCCAGTAGTATAAGGGGGGCATGGAGCTATGAGCAGTTCTTC.

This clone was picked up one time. The CDR3 DNA is TGTGCCAGCACCTCCTCAGAGTCCCTTTTGATCGAGCAGTACTTC. It translates to CASTSSESLLIEQYF. This sequence joins TRBV14 and TRBJ2-7; D gene unclear. Germline V gene sequence: CDR1 SGHDN, CDR2 FVKESK. V was cut by 7 bases and J by 6 bases, with 22 bases left in between. There are 15 residues in the CDR3.

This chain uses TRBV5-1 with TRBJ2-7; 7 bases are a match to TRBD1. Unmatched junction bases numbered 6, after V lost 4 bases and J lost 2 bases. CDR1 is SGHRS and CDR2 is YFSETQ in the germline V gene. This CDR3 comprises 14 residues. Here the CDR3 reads CASSPGTDAYEQYF. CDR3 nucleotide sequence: TGCGCCAGCAGCCCCGGGACAGACGCCTACGAGCAGTACTTC.

CDR3: CASSSTGTGGDEQFF. The CDR3, as DNA: TGTGCCAGCAGTAGTACCGGGACAGGTGGTGATGAGCAGTTCTTC. The V and J genes are TRBV7-6 and TRBJ2-1; 8 nucleotides line up with TRBD1. This CDR3 region has 15 residues. CDR1 and CDR2 (germline): SGHVS, FNYEAQ. Trimming at V came to 6 bases and at J to 8 bases, leaving 12 bases not matched to a gene.

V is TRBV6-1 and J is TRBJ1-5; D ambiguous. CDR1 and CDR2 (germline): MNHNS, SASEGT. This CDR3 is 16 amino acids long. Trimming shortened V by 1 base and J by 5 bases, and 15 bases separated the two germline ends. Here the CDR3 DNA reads TGTGCCAGCAGTGAAGGGAGGACCGGCCACGATCAGCCCCAGCATTTT. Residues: CASSEGRTGHDQPQHF.

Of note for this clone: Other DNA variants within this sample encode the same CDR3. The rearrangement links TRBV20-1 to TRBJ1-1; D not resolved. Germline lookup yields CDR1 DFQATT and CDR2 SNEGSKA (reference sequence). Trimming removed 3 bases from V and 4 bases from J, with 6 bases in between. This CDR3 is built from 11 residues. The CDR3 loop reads CSASRGTEAFF. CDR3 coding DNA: TGCAGTGCTAGCAGAGGCACTGAAGCTTTCTTT.

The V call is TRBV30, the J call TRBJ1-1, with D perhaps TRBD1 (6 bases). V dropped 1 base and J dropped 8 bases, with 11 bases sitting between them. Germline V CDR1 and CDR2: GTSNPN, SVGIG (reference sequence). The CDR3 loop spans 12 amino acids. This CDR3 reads CAWSEGGVEAFF. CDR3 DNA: TGTGCCTGGAGTGAAGGGGGGGTGGAAGCTTTCTTT.

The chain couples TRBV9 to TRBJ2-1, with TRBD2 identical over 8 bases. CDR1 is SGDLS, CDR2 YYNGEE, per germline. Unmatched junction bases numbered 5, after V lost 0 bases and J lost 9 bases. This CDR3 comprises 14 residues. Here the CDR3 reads CASSVAGGAVEQFF. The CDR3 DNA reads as TGTGCCAGCAGCGTAGCGGGGGGGGCGGTTGAGCAGTTCTTC.

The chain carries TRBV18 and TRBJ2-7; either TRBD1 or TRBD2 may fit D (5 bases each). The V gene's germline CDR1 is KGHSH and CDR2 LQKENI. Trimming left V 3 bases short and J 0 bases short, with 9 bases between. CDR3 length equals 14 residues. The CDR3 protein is CASSPGRISYEQYF. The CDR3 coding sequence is TGTGCCAGCTCACCGGGACGGATCTCCTACGAGCAGTACTTC. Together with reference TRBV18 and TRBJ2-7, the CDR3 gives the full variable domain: NAGVMQNPRHLVRRRGQEARLRCSPMKGHSHVYWYRQLPEEGLKFMVYLQKENIIDESGMPKERFSAEFPKEGPSILRIQQVVRGDSAAYFCASSPGRISYEQYFGPGTRLTVT.

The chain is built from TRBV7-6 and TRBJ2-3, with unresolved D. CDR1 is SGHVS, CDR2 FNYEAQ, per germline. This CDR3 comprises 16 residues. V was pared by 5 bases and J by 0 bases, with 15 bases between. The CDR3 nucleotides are TGTGCCAGCAGCCCAGGCGCCTCCCCAAGCACAGATACGCAGTATTTT. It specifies CASSPGASPSTDTQYF.

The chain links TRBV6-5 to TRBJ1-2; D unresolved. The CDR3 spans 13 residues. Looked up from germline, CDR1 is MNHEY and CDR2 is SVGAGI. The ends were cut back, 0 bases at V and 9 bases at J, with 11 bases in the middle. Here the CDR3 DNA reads TGTGCCAGCAGTTACTCGTTTTGGGATCGCTACACCTTC. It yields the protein CASSYSFWDRYTF.

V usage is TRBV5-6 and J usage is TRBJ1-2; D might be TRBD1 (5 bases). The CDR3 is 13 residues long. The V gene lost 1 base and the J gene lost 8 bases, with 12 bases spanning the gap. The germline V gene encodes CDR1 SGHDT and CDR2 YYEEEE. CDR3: CASSLKGNSGYTF. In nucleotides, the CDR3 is TGTGCCAGCAGCTTGAAGGGGAATTCCGGCTACACCTTC. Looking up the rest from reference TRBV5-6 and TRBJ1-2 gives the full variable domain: DAGVTQSPTHLIKTRGQQVTLRCSPKSGHDTVSWYQQALGQGPQFIFQYYEEEERQRGNFPDRFSGHQFPNYSSELNVNALLLGDSALYLCASSLKGNSGYTFGSGTRLTVV.

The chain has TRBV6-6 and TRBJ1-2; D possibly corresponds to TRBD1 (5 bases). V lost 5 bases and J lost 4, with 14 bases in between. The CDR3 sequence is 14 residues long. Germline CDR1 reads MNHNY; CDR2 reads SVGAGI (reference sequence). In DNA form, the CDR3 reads TGTGCCAGCAGTCTCGGACAAGTTCTCTATGGCTACACCTTC. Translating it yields CASSLGQVLYGYTF.